This paragraph reports one T cell receptor (beta chain). The J segment lost 9 bases and the V segment lost 2 bases, leaving 6 bases of the junction unmatched. The germline V gene encodes CDR1 SGHDN and CDR2 FVKESK. This CDR3 comprises 15 residues. The sample's time point: newly diagnosed GD, antithyroid drugs for less than 3 months. The authors made the TCR library using RNA they extracted from PBMCs. This specimen comes from a study of regulatory T cells in long-lasting Graves disease. In building TCR beta libraries, iRepertoire HTBI primers were used together with Arm-PCR of CDR3 regions. Original processing methods: Among the samples, 60 to 75 TRBV and 14 to 15 TRBJ segments were identified. TCRdb independently ran MiXCR on the multiplex PCR reads; one entry per CDR3 protein. V and J calls and clone size were set by TCRdb, not the authors. The table includes hundreds of thousands of distinct CDR3 sequences, around an eighth detected once.

These data are also associated with another study on T cells in Graves' hyperthyroidism and ophthalmopathy. That paper notes: Model output signaled ophthalmopathy a median 6.5 months ahead of onset.

The receptor comes from a man between 25 and 39 years old with Graves disease. The source was peripheral blood mononuclear cells (PBMCs), collected at new diagnosis, from a patient treated with antithyroid drugs. The rearrangement joins TRBV14 to TRBJ2-1; 11 bases match TRBD2. Written as DNA, the CDR3 is TGTGCCAGCAGCCAAACTAGCGGGAGTATCAGTGAGCAGTTCTTC. Translated, it gives CASSQTSGSISEQFF.